What follows are 2 T cell receptor beta chains derived from one specimen sequenced in a study of blood T cell repertoires in COVID-19. The method was immunoSEQ multiplex PCR; TCRdb's version includes in-frame clones alone and lacks a portion of them. The sample holds approximately 270,000 clones, about 90% seen once. Material: PBMCs or T cells enriched from blood (not recorded which). Every receptor here comes from a woman aged 25 to 39 with acute COVID-19.

This chain joins TRBV6-5 and TRBJ2-2, with 9 positions matching TRBD1. Germline V lookup: CDR1 MNHEY, CDR2 SVGAGI. V shed 6 bases, J shed 8 bases, and the junction held 10 bases outside the gene matches. The CDR3 length is 15 residues. CDR3 loop: CASRHYRGPEGELFF. The CDR3 DNA follows: TGTGCCAGCAGGCACTACAGGGGGCCCGAAGGGGAGCTGTTTTTT.

The V and J genes are TRBV28 and TRBJ2-3; TRBD1 agrees at 9 bases. In germline, CDR1 is MDHEN, CDR2 SYDVKM. The CDR3 consists of 13 residues. Trimming cost V 10 bases and J 6 bases; bases outside gene matches: 8. DNA for the CDR3: TGTGCCACCCTAACAGGGGGCAGGGATACGCAGTATTTT. Amino acids: CATLTGGRDTQYF.